The text below deals with one T cell receptor beta chain. Its target is unknown. These data come from a study of cytomegalovirus exposure and HLA in healthy donors. The wider study: Out of roughly 170 million T cells, an earlier analysis found roughly 100 million unique TCR beta sequences in total. General study points: Indistinguishable V segments, including TRBV6-2 and TRBV6-3, were excluded. Most of the TCR beta V segments (in an earlier analysis) were productive either about 87% or about 30% of the time. Whilst most TCR sequences proved rare, a subset of public TCRs occurred across many donors.

Trimming cost V 5 bases and J 5 bases; bases outside gene matches: 15. The V gene's germline CDR1 is SGHTA and CDR2 FQGNSA. CDR3 length equals 17 residues. PCR involved 60 Vbeta and 13 Jbeta primers. Libraries were prepared by immunoSEQ multiplex PCR; TCRdb keeps only in-frame clonotypes and omits some of them. The repertoire holds approximately 170,000 clones, with roughly 80% as singletons. The chain links TRBV7-2 to TRBJ2-5; TRBD2 matches at 9 bases. Sequencing was performed on PBMCs. This TCR was recovered from a man over 45 in good health and CMV-seropositive. CDR3 region: CASSPPQGLAGGETQYF. The CDR3 DNA sequence: TGTGCCAGCAGCCCCCCGCAGGGACTCGCGGGGGGGGAGACCCAGTACTTC.